This TCR beta chain was obtained from a study of neurological immune-mediated disorders. Overall study results and limits: Phylogenetic grouping put 18 of 34 multiple sclerosis patients' repertoires into one related-CDR3 cluster, a possible signature.

With 10-nucleotide random UMIs included, cDNA was synthesized by 5'RACE. In TCRdb, the 5' RACE reads were re-called with MiXCR into one record per CDR3 protein. The repertoire has 75,000 to 80,000 distinct CDR3 sequences, approximately 5% of them found once; the top ten carry less than 2.5%. This clonotype was counted many times. The antigen remains undetermined. Germline CDR1 is KGHDR and CDR2 is SFDVKD. CDR3 length: 13 amino acids. V lost 5 bases, J lost 7 bases, and 13 bases lay in between. Source material: PBMCs. This TCR came from a woman in her thirties with multiple sclerosis. The rearrangement joins TRBV24-1 to TRBJ2-5; TRBD2 is a possible D gene (5 bases). CDR3 amino acids: CATSGEQIGTQYF. The DNA of the CDR3 is TGTGCCACCAGTGGGGAGCAAATAGGGACCCAGTACTTC.